This TCR beta chain derives from a study of cytomegalovirus exposure and HLA in healthy donors. In regard to this clone: Antigen unknown.

Regarding the study as a whole: There were under 200 TCR beta chains listed as cytomegalovirus-associated. TRBV6-2, TRBV6-3 and some other V segments were unresolvable in 87-base-pair reads. Reportedly, a later analysis found an Asian-associated ancestry cluster had fewer N-insertions than the approximately 670-donor mean.

The CDR3 runs 16 residues. J was trimmed by 1 base and V by 1 base; bases with no gene match: 5. The germline V gene has CDR1 LGHNA and CDR2 YNFKEQ. PCR amplification relied on 60 Vbeta primers (plus 13 Jbeta primers). Produced via immunoSEQ multiplex PCR; TCRdb's table is partial and in-frame only. The table lists about 150,000 clones, 85% of them singletons. Input material: PBMCs. The V gene is TRBV4-2, the J gene TRBJ1-2; 8 bases map to TRBD1. This TCR was recovered from a boy between 2 and 10 years old in good health and CMV-seronegative. Written as DNA, the CDR3 is TGTGCCAGCAGCCAAGCCGGGACAGGTGATAACTATGGCTACACCTTC. It is translated as CASSQAGTGDNYGYTF.